One and the same sample provided the 8 T cell receptor beta chains below, sequenced in a study of shared clonotypes between healthy human individuals. TCRdb keeps only in-frame clones here, not all; method: immunoSEQ multiplex PCR. Of 2 million to 3 million clones listed, 80% to 95% are singletons. Sequences were obtained from naive CD4+ T cells from PBMCs. Subset described: CD45RA+ positively selected. All receptors derive from a man aged 18 to 29 in good health. Some clones in this sample may be carry-over from other donors' samples.

The chain is built from TRBV18 and TRBJ2-7; possibly TRBD2 for D (5 bases). There are 14 residues in the CDR3. Germline CDR1 and CDR2: KGHSH and LQKENI. The V and J ends lost 2 bases and 3 bases respectively, with 11 bases between them. The CDR3 loop is CASSPGSSGYEQYF. In DNA form, the CDR3 reads TGTGCCAGCTCACCAGGTTCAAGCGGCTACGAGCAGTACTTC.

The chain recombines TRBV11-3 with TRBJ1-6, with unresolved D. The V and J ends lost 4 bases and 7 bases respectively, with 8 bases between them. The CDR3 covers 13 residues. Germline CDR1 and CDR2: SGHNT and YENEEA. The CDR3 nucleotides read TGTGCCAGCAGCTGGGGAACGAATTCACCCCTCCACTTT. Residues: CASSWGTNSPLHF.

This chain joins TRBV5-8 and TRBJ1-2; a possible D gene is TRBD1 (5 bases). Germline V lookup: CDR1 SGHTS, CDR2 YDEGEE. This CDR3 comprises 14 residues. Trimming cost V 0 bases and J 4 bases, with 10 bases left between them. CDR3 loop: CASSLGAGRYGYTF. The CDR3 DNA follows: TGTGCCAGCAGCTTGGGGGCGGGGCGCTATGGCTACACCTTC.

This chain links TRBV5-1 with TRBJ2-7; D perhaps matches TRBD2 (6 bases). The CDR3 runs 14 residues. Germline V gene lookup returns CDR1 SGHRS and CDR2 YFSETQ. The germline V and J ends were trimmed by 0 bases and 5 bases, with 12 bases remaining between them. CDR3 amino acids: CASSLVRGADEQYF. CDR3 in DNA: TGCGCCAGCAGCTTGGTGCGGGGAGCTGACGAGCAGTACTTC.

This chain uses TRBV6-1 with TRBJ1-1, with unresolved D. The CDR3 has 10 amino acids. Germline V gene lookup returns CDR1 MNHNS and CDR2 SASEGT. Between the trimmed V and J ends, which lost 4 bases and 12 bases, there was a span of 9 bases. CDR3 nucleotide sequence: TGTGCCAGCAGTGCCACGGAAACTTTCTTT. Translating it yields CASSATETFF.

V and J are TRBV5-1 and TRBJ1-1; D is undetermined. The CDR3 sequence is 11 residues long. In germline, CDR1 is SGHRS, CDR2 YFSETQ. Trimming cost V 7 bases and J 7 bases, with 11 bases left between them. CDR3 DNA sequence: TGCGCCAGCTCAGACACAGTTGAAGCTTTCTTT. It is translated as CASSDTVEAFF.

This clone was detected only once. This chain uses TRBV6-1 with TRBJ1-1; D call uncertain. CDR3 size: 14 residues. Germline-derived CDR1 and CDR2 are MNHNS and SASEGT. V gave up 7 bases and J gave up 3 bases, with 15 bases separating them. CDR3 sequence: CASTPSYPYTEAFF. The CDR3 nucleotides are TGTGCCAGCACCCCCAGCTACCCCTACACTGAAGCTTTCTTT.

Only a few counts were recorded for this clone. The rearrangement links TRBV7-9 to TRBJ1-1, with 9 bases fitting TRBD1. With 5 bases clipped from V and 4 bases from J, the junction kept 5 bases outside the gene matches. The CDR3 contains 14 residues. In germline, CDR1 is SEHNR, CDR2 FQNEAQ (reference sequence). The CDR3 here is CASSPGDRVTEAFF. For the CDR3, the DNA is TGTGCCAGCAGCCCCGGGGACAGGGTCACTGAAGCTTTCTTT.